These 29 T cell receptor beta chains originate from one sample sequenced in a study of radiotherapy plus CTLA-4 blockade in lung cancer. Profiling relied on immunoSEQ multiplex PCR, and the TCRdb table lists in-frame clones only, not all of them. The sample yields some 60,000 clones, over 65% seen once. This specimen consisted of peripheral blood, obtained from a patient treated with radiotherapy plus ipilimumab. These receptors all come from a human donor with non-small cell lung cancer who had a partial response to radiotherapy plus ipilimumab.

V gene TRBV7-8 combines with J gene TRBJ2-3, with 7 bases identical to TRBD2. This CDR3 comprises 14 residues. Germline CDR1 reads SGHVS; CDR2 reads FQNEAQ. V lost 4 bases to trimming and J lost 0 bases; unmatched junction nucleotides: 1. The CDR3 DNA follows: TGTGCCAGCAGCTCTAGCGGTAGCACAGATACGCAGTATTTT. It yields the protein CASSSSGSTDTQYF.

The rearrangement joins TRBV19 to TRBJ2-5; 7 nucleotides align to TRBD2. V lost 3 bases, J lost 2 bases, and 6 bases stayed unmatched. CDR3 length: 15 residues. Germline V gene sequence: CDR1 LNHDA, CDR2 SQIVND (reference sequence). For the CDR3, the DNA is TGTGCCAGTAGTATTTTCGGGGGGTCGCAAGAGACCCAGTACTTC. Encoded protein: CASSIFGGSQETQYF.

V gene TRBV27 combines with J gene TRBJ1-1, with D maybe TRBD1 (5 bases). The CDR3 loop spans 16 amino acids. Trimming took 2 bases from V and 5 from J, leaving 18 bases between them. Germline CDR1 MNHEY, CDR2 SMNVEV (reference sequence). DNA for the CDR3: TGTGCCAGCAGTTTAGGGATGGGGGGAAGTCTAACTGAAGCTTTCTTT. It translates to CASSLGMGGSLTEAFF.

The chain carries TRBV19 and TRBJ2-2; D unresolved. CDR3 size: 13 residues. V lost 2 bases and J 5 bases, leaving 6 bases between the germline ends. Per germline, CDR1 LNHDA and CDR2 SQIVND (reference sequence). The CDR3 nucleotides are TGTGCCAGTAGTATAATACTAACCGGGGAGCTGTTTTTT. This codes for CASSIILTGELFF.

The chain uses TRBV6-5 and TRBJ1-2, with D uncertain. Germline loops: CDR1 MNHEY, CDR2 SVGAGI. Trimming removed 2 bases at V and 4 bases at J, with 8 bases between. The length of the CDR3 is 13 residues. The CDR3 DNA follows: TGTGCCAGCAGTTACCGTGTCGGCTATGGCTACACCTTC. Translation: CASSYRVGYGYTF.

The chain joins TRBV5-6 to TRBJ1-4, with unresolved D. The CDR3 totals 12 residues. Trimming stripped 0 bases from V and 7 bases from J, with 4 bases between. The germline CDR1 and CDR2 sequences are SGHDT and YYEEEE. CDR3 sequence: CASSLDSEKLFF. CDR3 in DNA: TGTGCCAGCAGCTTGGATAGTGAAAAACTGTTTTTT.

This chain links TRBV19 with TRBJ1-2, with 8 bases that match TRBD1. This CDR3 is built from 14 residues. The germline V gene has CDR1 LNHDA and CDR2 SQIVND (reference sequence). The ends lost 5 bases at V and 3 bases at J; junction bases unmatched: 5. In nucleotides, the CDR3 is TGTGCCAGTAGTGTAGTGGGACAGGACTATGGCTACACCTTC. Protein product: CASSVVGQDYGYTF.

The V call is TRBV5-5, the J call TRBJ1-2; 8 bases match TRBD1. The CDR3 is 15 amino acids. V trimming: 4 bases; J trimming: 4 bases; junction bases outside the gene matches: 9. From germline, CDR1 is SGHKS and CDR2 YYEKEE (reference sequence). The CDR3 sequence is CASSPRYTGGYGYTF. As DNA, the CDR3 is TGTGCCAGCAGCCCGCGTTACACAGGGGGCTATGGCTACACCTTC.

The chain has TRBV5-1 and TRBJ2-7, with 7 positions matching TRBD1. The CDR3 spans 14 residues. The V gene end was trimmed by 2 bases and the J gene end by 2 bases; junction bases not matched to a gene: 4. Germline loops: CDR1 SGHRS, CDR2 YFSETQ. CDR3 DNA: TGCGCCAGCAGCTTCCGGGACAGTACCTACGAGCAGTACTTC. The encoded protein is CASSFRDSTYEQYF.

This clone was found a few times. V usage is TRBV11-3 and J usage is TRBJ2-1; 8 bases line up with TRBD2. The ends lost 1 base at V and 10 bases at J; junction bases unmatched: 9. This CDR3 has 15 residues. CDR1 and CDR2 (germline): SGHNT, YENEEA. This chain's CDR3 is CASSLGQLAGSEQFF. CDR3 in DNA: TGTGCCAGCAGCTTAGGCCAGCTAGCGGGCTCGGAGCAGTTCTTC.

CDR3 nucleotide sequence: TGTGCCAGCAGCGCGTATCTTAGGGCCAACGTCCTGACTTTC. Amino acid sequence: CASSAYLRANVLTF. This chain links TRBV5-6 with TRBJ2-6; D unclear. The germline V gene encodes CDR1 SGHDT and CDR2 YYEEEE. This CDR3 is built from 14 residues. V lost 4 bases, J lost 5 bases, and 10 bases lay in between.

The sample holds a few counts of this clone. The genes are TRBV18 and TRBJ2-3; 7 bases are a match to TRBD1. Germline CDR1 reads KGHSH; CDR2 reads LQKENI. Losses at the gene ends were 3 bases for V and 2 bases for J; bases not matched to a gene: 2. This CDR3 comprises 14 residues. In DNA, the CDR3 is TGTGCCAGCTCACCGAGGGGGCCCACAGATACGCAGTATTTT. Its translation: CASSPRGPTDTQYF.

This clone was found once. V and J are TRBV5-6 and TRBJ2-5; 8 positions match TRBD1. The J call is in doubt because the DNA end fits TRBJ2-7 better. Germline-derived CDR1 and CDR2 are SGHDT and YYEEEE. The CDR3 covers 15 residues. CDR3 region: CASSLGTGTAYEQYF. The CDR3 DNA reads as TGTGCCAGCAGCTTGGGGACAGGGACCGCATACGAGCAGTACTTC.

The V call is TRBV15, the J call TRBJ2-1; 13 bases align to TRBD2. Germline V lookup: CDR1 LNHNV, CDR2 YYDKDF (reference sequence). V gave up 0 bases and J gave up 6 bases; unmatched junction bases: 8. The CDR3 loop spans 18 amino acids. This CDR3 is CATSREPKTSGGINEQFF. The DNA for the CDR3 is TGTGCCACCAGCAGAGAACCCAAGACTAGCGGGGGGATCAATGAGCAGTTCTTC. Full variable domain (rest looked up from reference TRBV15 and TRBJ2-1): DAMVIQNPRYQVTQFGKPVTLSCSQTLNHNVMYWYQQKSSQAPKLLFHYYDKDFNNEADTPDNFQSRRPNTSFCFLDIRSPGLGDTAMYLCATSREPKTSGGINEQFFGPGTRLTVL.

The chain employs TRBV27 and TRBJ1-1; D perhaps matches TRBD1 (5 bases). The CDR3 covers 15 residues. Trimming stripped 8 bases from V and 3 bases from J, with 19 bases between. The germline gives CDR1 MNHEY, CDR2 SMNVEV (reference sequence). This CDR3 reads CASSEVEGRDTEAFF. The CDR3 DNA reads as TGTGCCAGCTCCGAGGTGGAGGGGAGGGACACTGAAGCTTTCTTT.

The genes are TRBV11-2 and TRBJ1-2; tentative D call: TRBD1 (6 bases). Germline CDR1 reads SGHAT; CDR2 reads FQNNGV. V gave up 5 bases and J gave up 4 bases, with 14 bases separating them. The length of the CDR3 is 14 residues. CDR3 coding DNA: TGTGCCAGCAGCCGGGACACTAAGGTCTATGGCTACACCTTC. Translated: CASSRDTKVYGYTF.

CDR3 nucleotides: TGTGCCAGCAGCACGGACAGCTTATCACCCCTCCACTTT. As protein: CASSTDSLSPLHF. V and J are TRBV7-8 and TRBJ1-6; the D gene is possibly TRBD1 (6 bases). The CDR3 totals 13 residues. From germline, CDR1 is SGHVS and CDR2 FQNEAQ. V was trimmed by 5 bases and J by 10 bases, leaving 12 bases between them.

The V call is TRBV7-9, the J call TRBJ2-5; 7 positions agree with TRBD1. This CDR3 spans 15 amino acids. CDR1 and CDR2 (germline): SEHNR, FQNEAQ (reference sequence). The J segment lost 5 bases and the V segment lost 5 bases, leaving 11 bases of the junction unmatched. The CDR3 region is CASSPTGARLETQYF. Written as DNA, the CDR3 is TGTGCCAGCAGCCCTACAGGGGCCCGGTTGGAGACCCAGTACTTC.

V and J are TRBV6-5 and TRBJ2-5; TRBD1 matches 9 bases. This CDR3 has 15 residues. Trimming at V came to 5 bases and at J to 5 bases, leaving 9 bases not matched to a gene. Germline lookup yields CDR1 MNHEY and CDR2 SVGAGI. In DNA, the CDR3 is TGTGCCAGCAGTACCATACAGGGGGCTCAGGAGACCCAGTACTTC. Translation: CASSTIQGAQETQYF.

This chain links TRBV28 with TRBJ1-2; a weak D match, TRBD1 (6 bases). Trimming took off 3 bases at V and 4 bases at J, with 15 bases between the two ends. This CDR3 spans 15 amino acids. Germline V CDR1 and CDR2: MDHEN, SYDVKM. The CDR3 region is CASSFGVEGGYGYTF. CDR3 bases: TGTGCCAGCAGTTTCGGTGTGGAAGGGGGCTATGGCTACACCTTC.

DNA of the CDR3: TGTGCCAGCAGCTTGGCTGGGGGCAACTATGGCTACACCTTC. Translation gives CASSLAGGNYGYTF. J is TRBJ1-2 and V is TRBV5-6; D is possibly TRBD1 (6 bases). Germline CDR1 is SGHDT and CDR2 is YYEEEE. The CDR3 runs to 14 residues. The ends were cut back, 0 bases at V and 2 bases at J, with 8 bases in the middle.

The CDR3 bases are TGTGCCAGCAGCCTATCGACAGGGCAAGCTGAAGCTTTCTTT. The encoded protein is CASSLSTGQAEAFF. The chain carries TRBV6-5 and TRBJ1-1, with 7 nucleotides matching TRBD1. The germline V gene has CDR1 MNHEY and CDR2 SVGAGI. The CDR3 is 14 residues long. The junction had 10 bases not matched to a gene; V was cut back by 6 bases and J by 6 bases.

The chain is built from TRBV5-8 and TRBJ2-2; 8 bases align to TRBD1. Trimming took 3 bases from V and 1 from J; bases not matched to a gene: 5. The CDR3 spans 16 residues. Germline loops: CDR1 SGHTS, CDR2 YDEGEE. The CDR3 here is CASSSLTGVNTGELFF. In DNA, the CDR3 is TGTGCCAGCAGCTCGCTGACAGGGGTGAACACCGGGGAGCTGTTTTTT.

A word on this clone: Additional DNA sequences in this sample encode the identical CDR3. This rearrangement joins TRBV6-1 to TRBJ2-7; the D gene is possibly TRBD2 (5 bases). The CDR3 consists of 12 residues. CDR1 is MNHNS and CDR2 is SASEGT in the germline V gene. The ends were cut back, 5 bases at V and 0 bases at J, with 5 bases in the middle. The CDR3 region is CASSRGSYEQYF. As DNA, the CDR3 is TGTGCCAGCAGTCGGGGCTCCTACGAGCAGTACTTC.

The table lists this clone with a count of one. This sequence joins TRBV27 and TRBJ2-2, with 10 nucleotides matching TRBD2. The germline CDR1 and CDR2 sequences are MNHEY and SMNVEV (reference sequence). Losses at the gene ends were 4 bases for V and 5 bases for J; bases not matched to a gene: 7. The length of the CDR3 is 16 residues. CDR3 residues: CASSSQRGGRTGELFF. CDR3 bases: TGTGCCAGCAGTTCCCAGCGGGGGGGGCGTACCGGGGAGCTGTTTTTT.

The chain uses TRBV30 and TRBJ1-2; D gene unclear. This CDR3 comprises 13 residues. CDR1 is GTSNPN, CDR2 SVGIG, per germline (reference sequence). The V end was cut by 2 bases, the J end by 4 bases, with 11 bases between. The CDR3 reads CAWSRGLSYGYTF. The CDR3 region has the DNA TGTGCCTGGAGTAGAGGACTGAGCTATGGCTACACCTTC.

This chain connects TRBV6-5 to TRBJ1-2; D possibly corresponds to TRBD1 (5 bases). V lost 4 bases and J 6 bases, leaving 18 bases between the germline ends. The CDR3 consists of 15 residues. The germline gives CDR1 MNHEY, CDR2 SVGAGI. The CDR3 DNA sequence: TGTGCCAGCAGTTTGACCCCGGGGGGAAGGGATGGCTACACCTTC. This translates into CASSLTPGGRDGYTF.

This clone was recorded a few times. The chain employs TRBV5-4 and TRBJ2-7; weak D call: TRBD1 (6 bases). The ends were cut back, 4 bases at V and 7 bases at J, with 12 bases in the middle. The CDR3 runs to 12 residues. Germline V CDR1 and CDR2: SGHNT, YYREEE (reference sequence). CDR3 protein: CASSPNRGEQYF. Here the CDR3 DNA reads TGTGCCAGCAGCCCGAATAGGGGGGAGCAGTACTTC.

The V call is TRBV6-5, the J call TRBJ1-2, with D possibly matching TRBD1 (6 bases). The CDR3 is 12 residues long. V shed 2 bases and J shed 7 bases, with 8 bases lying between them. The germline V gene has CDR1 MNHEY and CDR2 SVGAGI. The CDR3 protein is CASSYGGFGYTF. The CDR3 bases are TGTGCCAGCAGTTACGGGGGCTTTGGCTACACCTTC.